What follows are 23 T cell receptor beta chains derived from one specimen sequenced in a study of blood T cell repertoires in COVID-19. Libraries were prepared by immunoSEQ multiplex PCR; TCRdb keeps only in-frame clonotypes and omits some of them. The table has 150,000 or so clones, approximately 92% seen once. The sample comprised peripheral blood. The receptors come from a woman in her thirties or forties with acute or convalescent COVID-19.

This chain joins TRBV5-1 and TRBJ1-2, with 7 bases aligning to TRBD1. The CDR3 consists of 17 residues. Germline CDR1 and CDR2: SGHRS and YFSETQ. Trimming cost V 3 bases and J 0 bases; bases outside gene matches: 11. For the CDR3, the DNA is TGCGCCAGCAGCTCTTCGGGACAGTTCAACCCTAACTATGGCTACACCTTC. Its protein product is CASSSSGQFNPNYGYTF.

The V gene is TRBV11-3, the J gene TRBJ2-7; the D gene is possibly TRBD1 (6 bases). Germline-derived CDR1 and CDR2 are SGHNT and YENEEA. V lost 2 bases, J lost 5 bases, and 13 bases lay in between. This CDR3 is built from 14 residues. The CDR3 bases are TGTGCCAGCAGCTTACAGTCAGGGGCCCACGAGCAGTACTTC. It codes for CASSLQSGAHEQYF. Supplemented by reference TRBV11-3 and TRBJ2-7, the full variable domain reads EAGVVQSPRYKIIEKKQPVAFWCNPISGHNTLYWYLQNLGQGPELLIRYENEEAVDDSQLPKDRFSAERLKGVDSTLKIQPAELGDSAVYLCASSLQSGAHEQYFGPGTRLTVT.

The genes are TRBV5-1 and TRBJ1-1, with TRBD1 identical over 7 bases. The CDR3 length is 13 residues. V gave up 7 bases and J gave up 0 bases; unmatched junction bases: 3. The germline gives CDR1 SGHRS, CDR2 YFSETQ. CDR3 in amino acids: CASSQGMNTEAFF. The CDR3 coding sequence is TGCGCCAGCTCACAGGGGATGAACACTGAAGCTTTCTTT.

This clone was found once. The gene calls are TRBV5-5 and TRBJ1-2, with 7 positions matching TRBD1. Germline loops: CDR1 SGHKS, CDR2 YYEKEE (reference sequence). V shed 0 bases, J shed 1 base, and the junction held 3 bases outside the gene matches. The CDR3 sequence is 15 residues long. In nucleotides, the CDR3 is TGTGCCAGCAGCTTGGAGGGGGCCCTTAACTATGGCTACACCTTC. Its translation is CASSLEGALNYGYTF.

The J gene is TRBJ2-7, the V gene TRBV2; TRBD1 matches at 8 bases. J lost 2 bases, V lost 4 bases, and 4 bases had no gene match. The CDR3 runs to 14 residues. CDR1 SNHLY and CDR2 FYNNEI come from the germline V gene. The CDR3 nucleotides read TGTGCCAGCAGTGCAGGGGGACAGGCCTACGAGCAGTACTTC. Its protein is CASSAGGQAYEQYF.

The CDR3 region is CASSFVQGDTDTQYF. DNA for the CDR3: TGTGCCAGCAGCTTTGTTCAGGGGGACACAGATACGCAGTATTTT. The chain couples TRBV11-2 to TRBJ2-3, with 7 bases fitting TRBD1. Trimming removed 3 bases from V and 2 bases from J; junction bases left unmatched: 5. CDR1 is SGHAT and CDR2 is FQNNGV in the germline V gene. This CDR3 contains 15 residues.

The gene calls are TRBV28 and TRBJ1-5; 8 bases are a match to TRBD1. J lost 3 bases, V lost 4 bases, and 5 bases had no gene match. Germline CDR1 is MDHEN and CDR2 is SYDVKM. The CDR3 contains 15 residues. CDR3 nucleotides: TGTGCCAGCAGTTATCGGGACAGGCTCAATCAGCCCCAGCATTTT. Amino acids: CASSYRDRLNQPQHF.

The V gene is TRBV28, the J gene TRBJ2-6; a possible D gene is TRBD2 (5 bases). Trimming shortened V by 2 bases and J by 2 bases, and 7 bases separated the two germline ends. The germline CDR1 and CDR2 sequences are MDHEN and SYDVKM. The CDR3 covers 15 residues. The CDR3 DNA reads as TGTGCCAGCAGTTTAGACTATGCTGGGGCCAACGTCCTGACTTTC. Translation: CASSLDYAGANVLTF.

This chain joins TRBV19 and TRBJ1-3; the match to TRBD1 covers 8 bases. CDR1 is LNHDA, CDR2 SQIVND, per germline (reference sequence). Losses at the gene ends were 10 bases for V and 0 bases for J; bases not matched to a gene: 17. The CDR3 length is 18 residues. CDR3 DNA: TGTGCCACTTTTCGGGACAGGAGTCTTGCGGGCTCTGGAAACACCATATATTTT. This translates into CATFRDRSLAGSGNTIYF.

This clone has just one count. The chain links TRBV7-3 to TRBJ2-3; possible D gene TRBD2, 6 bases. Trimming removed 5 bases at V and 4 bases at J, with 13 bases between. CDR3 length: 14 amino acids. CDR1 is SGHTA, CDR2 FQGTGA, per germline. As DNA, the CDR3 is TGTGCCAGCAGCCCGGGAGTCTTAGCAGATACGCAGTATTTT. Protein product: CASSPGVLADTQYF.

CDR3 sequence (DNA): TGTGCCAGCAGTTTATCTCCCACAGGGGGAAACGAGCAGTACTTC. This codes for CASSLSPTGGNEQYF. The chain is built from TRBV27 and TRBJ2-7; 8 bases match TRBD1. Germline V gene sequence: CDR1 MNHEY, CDR2 SMNVEV (reference sequence). The trim removed 0 bases at V and 5 bases at J, leaving 6 bases unmatched. The CDR3 is made up of 15 amino acids.

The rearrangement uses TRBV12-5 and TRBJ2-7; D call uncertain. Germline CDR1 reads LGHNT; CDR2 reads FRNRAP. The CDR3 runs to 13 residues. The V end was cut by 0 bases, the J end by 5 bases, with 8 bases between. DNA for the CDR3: TGTGCTAGTGGTTTGGTGTGGCAGGACGAGCAGTACTTC. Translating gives CASGLVWQDEQYF. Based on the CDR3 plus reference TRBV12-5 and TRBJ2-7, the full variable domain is DARVTQTPRHKVTEMGQEVTMRCQPILGHNTVFWYRQTMMQGLELLAYFRNRAPLDDSGMPKDRFSAEMPDATLATLKIQPSEPRDSAVYFCASGLVWQDEQYFGPGTRLTVT.

CDR3 in amino acids: CASSQGTSRNTEAFF. The CDR3 nucleotides read TGTGCCAGCAGTCAGGGGACTTCGCGGAACACTGAAGCTTTCTTT. This sequence joins TRBV6-6 and TRBJ1-1, with D perhaps TRBD1 (6 bases). This CDR3 contains 15 residues. The V gene lost 5 bases and the J gene lost 1 base, with 14 bases spanning the gap. CDR1 is MNHNY and CDR2 is SVGAGI in the germline V gene (reference sequence).

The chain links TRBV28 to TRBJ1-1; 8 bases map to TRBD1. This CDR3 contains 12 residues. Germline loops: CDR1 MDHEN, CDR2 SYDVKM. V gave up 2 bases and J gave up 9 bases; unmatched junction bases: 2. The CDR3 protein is CASSLRQGQAFF. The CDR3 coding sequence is TGTGCCAGCAGTTTAAGACAGGGGCAAGCTTTCTTT.

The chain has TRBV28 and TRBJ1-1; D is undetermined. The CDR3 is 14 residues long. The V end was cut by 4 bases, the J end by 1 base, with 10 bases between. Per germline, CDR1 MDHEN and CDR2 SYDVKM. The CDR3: CASSSEGWNTEAFF. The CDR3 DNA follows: TGTGCCAGCAGTTCGGAGGGTTGGAACACTGAAGCTTTCTTT.

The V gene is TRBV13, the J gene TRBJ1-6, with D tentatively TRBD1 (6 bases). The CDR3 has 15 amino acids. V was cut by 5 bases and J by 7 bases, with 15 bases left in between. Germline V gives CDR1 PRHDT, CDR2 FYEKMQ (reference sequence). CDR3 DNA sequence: TGTGCCAGCAGCGAGCGGAGAACAGGGAATTCACCCCTCCACTTT. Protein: CASSERRTGNSPLHF.

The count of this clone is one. CDR3 in DNA: TGCAGCGTTGAACGCCAGATGAACACTGAAGCTTTCTTT. Its protein product is CSVERQMNTEAFF. This rearrangement joins TRBV29-1 to TRBJ1-1; D is unclear. CDR1 and CDR2 (germline): SQVTM, ANQGSEA. The CDR3 runs to 13 residues. V was shortened by 2 bases and J by 0 bases, with 7 bases between the two germline ends.

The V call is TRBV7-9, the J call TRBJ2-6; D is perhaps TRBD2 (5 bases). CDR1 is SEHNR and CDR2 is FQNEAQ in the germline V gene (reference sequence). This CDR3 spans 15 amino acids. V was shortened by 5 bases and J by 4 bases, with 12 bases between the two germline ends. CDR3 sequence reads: CASSPRGRGANVLTF. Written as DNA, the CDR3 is TGTGCCAGCAGCCCTCGAGGGCGAGGGGCCAACGTCCTGACTTTC.

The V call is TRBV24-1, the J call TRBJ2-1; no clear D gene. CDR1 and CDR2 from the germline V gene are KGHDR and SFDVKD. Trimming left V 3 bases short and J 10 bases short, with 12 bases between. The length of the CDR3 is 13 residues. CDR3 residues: CATSDRVPQEQFF. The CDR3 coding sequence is TGTGCCACCAGTGATCGGGTGCCGCAGGAGCAGTTCTTC.

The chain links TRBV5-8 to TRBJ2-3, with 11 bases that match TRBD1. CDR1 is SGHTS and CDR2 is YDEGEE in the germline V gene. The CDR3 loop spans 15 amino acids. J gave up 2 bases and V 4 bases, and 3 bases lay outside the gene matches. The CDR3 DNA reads TGTGCCAGCAGCGGGACAGGGGGGAACACAGATACGCAGTATTTT. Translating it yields CASSGTGGNTDTQYF.

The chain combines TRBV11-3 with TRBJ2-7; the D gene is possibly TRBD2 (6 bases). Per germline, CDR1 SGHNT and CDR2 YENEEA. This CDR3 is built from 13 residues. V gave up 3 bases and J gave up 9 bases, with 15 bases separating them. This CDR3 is CASSLGVPGVQYF. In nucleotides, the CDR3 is TGTGCCAGCAGCTTGGGGGTACCGGGAGTGCAGTACTTC.

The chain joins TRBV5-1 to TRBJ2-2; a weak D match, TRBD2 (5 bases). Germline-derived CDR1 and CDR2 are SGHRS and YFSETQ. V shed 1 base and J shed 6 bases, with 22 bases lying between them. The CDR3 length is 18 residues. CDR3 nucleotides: TGCGCCAGCAGCTTGAGGTTTGGGCTAGCAGGAATCTCCGGGGAGCTGTTTTTT. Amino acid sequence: CASSLRFGLAGISGELFF.

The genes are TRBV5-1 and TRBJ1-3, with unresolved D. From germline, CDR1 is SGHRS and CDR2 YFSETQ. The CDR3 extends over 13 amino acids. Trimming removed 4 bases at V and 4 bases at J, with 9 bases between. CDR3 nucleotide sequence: TGCGCCAGCAGCGAGCCTGAGGGAAACACCATATATTTT. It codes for CASSEPEGNTIYF.